One sample yielded the 28 T cell receptor beta chains listed below, sequenced in a study of OX40 agonist ivuxolimab in advanced cancers. Assay: immunoSEQ multiplex PCR; the TCRdb copy retains only in-frame clones and omits some. This sample carries 98,000 or so clones, under 95% of them seen once, and the ten largest clones take 0.66%. This material consisted of CD4+ or CD8+ T cells sorted from blood, taken in a trial of the OX40 agonist ivuxolimab. These receptors all come from an adult with an advanced solid tumor such as melanoma, head and neck, liver or kidney cancer.

This chain joins TRBV7-9 and TRBJ1-1, with D possibly matching TRBD1 (5 bases). V lost 1 base and J 0 bases, leaving 6 bases between the germline ends. Germline V gene lookup returns CDR1 SEHNR and CDR2 FQNEAQ (reference sequence). The CDR3 spans 14 residues. The CDR3 DNA reads as TGTGCCAGCAGCTTAGGGGGGATGAACACTGAAGCTTTCTTT. Protein: CASSLGGMNTEAFF.

In this sample, this clone turned up once. The chain employs TRBV6-5 and TRBJ2-7; TRBD2 is a possible D gene (5 bases). The germline V gene has CDR1 MNHEY and CDR2 SVGAGI. The CDR3 runs 13 residues. V lost 2 bases and J lost 4, with 9 bases in between. CDR3 sequence reads: CASSYSRGYEQYF. The CDR3 DNA is TGTGCCAGCAGTTACAGTCGGGGTTACGAGCAGTACTTC.

The chain employs TRBV29-1 and TRBJ2-7; D remains unclear. Trimming cost V 4 bases and J 5 bases, with 9 bases left between them. Germline CDR1 is SQVTM and CDR2 is ANQGSEA. This CDR3 region has 11 residues. DNA of the CDR3: TGCAGCGTTGTGGTGGGTAACGAGCAGTACTTC. Translated: CSVVVGNEQYF.

The chain is built from TRBV18 and TRBJ2-3, with a weak D call TRBD2 (6 bases). CDR3 size: 14 residues. Trimming pared 3 bases from V and 3 bases from J, leaving 10 bases between. Germline CDR1 KGHSH, CDR2 LQKENI. The CDR3 here is CASSPGTHTDTQYF. DNA of the CDR3: TGTGCCAGCTCACCCGGGACTCATACAGATACGCAGTATTTT.

This chain joins TRBV30 and TRBJ1-6; unclear D gene. CDR1 and CDR2 from the germline V gene are GTSNPN and SVGIG (reference sequence). Trimming cost V 0 bases and J 2 bases, with 11 bases left between them. CDR3 length equals 16 residues. The CDR3 region has the DNA TGTGCCTGGAGTGTAGGCCCCGGGACCTATAATTCACCCCTCCACTTT. Encoded protein: CAWSVGPGTYNSPLHF.

This chain uses TRBV5-1 with TRBJ1-1; unclear D gene. CDR3 length: 15 amino acids. Trimming removed 0 bases from V and 3 bases from J, with 12 bases in between. The germline gives CDR1 SGHRS, CDR2 YFSETQ. CDR3 loop: CASSLAPGPYTEAFF. The CDR3 nucleotides read TGCGCCAGCAGCTTGGCCCCGGGCCCTTACACTGAAGCTTTCTTT.

The chain uses TRBV5-3 and TRBJ1-5; 7 bases fit TRBD1. TRBV5-3 is recorded as an ORF, its role being uncertain. V was pared by 3 bases and J by 1 base, with 16 bases of the junction left unmatched. This CDR3 spans 19 amino acids. The DNA of the CDR3 is TGTGCCAGAAGCTCGGGACAGACTAAATTGAGTCGGAGCAATCAGCCCCAGCATTTT. Protein product: CARSSGQTKLSRSNQPQHF.

V is TRBV5-4 and J is TRBJ1-2, with D perhaps matching TRBD1 (6 bases). Germline V gives CDR1 SGHNT, CDR2 YYREEE (reference sequence). Deletions cut 5 bases from V and 1 base from J, with 12 bases between. CDR3 length equals 14 residues. The CDR3 bases are TGTGCCAGCAGTTCAGGGGCCCTTAACTATGGCTACACCTTC. This sequence encodes CASSSGALNYGYTF.

This chain connects TRBV19 to TRBJ2-2, with 7 bases that match TRBD1. V shed 5 bases and J 7 bases; nucleotides not matched to a gene: 7. The germline V gene encodes CDR1 LNHDA and CDR2 SQIVND (reference sequence). The CDR3 length is 14 residues. This chain's CDR3 is CASSPETGSGELFF. As DNA, the CDR3 is TGTGCCAGTAGTCCCGAGACAGGGAGCGGGGAGCTGTTTTTT.

V is TRBV30 and J is TRBJ2-7; 12 bases match TRBD1. The J segment lost 9 bases and the V segment lost 4 bases, leaving 7 bases of the junction unmatched. Germline values: CDR1 GTSNPN, CDR2 SVGIG (reference sequence). This CDR3 spans 13 amino acids. The CDR3 here is CAWTGTGGIRQYF. The CDR3 nucleotides are TGTGCCTGGACCGGGACAGGGGGCATCAGGCAGTACTTC.

V usage is TRBV6-6 and J usage is TRBJ1-1; D is ambiguous. The germline V and J ends were trimmed by 5 bases and 4 bases, with 14 bases remaining between them. Germline-derived CDR1 and CDR2 are MNHNY and SVGAGI (reference sequence). The CDR3 is 14 amino acids. The CDR3 nucleotides are TGTGCCAGCAGTCGCCGGGCCGAGGGCACTGAAGCTTTCTTT. Amino acid sequence: CASSRRAEGTEAFF.

V gene TRBV11-1 combines with J gene TRBJ1-6, with 7 bases lining up with TRBD1. The CDR3 runs 18 residues. CDR1 is SGHAT, CDR2 FQDESV, per germline (reference sequence). V lost 5 bases to trimming and J lost 0 bases; unmatched junction nucleotides: 10. The CDR3 DNA sequence: TGTGCCAGCAGCGAAAGGACAGGCGGGAGCTCCTATAATTCACCCCTCCACTTT. This sequence encodes CASSERTGGSSYNSPLHF.

J is TRBJ2-2 and V is TRBV5-1; D gene uncertain. The CDR3 extends over 14 amino acids. V was shortened by 1 base and J by 5 bases, with 9 bases between the two germline ends. Germline V gives CDR1 SGHRS, CDR2 YFSETQ. Here the CDR3 reads CASSLSGRTGELFF. CDR3 coding DNA: TGCGCCAGCAGCTTGTCTGGTAGGACCGGGGAGCTGTTTTTT.

The chain combines TRBV6-6 with TRBJ1-2; D is unclear. The CDR3 is made up of 15 amino acids. Deletions cut 10 bases from V and 1 base from J, with 19 bases between. Per the germline V gene, CDR1 is MNHNY and CDR2 is SVGAGI (reference sequence). CDR3 region: CATTFGPILNYGYTF. The CDR3 DNA follows: TGTGCCACCACGTTCGGCCCGATTCTTAACTATGGCTACACCTTC.

This clone was picked up one time. J is TRBJ2-3 and V is TRBV7-9; possibly TRBD1 for D (6 bases). The CDR3 covers 15 residues. Trimming took off 0 bases at V and 0 bases at J, with 7 bases between the two ends. Germline V gene data show CDR1 as SEHNR and CDR2 as FQNEAQ (reference sequence). CDR3 sequence: CASSLATGSTDTQYF. As DNA, the CDR3 is TGTGCCAGCAGCTTAGCGACAGGTAGCACAGATACGCAGTATTTT.

The gene calls are TRBV10-3 and TRBJ1-2, with D hard to call. Germline values: CDR1 ENHRY, CDR2 SYGVKD. V lost 3 bases, J lost 1 base, and 9 bases lay in between. This CDR3 is built from 14 residues. The CDR3 region has the DNA TGTGCCATCAGTGATAACCGAGATAACTATGGCTACACCTTC. Its protein product is CAISDNRDNYGYTF.

The V and J genes are TRBV15 and TRBJ1-3; 10 bases are shared with TRBD1. The CDR3 runs to 18 residues. CDR1 is LNHNV, CDR2 YYDKDF, per germline (reference sequence). The ends lost 3 bases at V and 3 bases at J; junction bases unmatched: 11. The CDR3 coding sequence is TGTGCCACCAGCAGCATCCGGGACAGGGGAATCCGTGGAAACACCATATATTTT. Translating gives CATSSIRDRGIRGNTIYF.

The V gene is TRBV6-1, the J gene TRBJ1-4, with a tentative D call TRBD1 (6 bases). Per germline, CDR1 MNHNS and CDR2 SASEGT. The CDR3 has 16 amino acids. The V end was cut by 4 bases, the J end by 8 bases, with 20 bases between. CDR3 sequence: CASSARAMGAEEKLFF. For the CDR3, the DNA is TGTGCCAGCAGTGCAAGAGCTATGGGGGCGGAAGAAAAACTGTTTTTT.

The V call is TRBV2, the J call TRBJ1-3; D gene uncertain. CDR1 and CDR2 (germline): SNHLY, FYNNEI. V lost 2 bases and J 7 bases, leaving 15 bases between the germline ends. The CDR3 is made up of 15 amino acids. CDR3 in amino acids: CASSELGALGNTIYF. DNA of the CDR3: TGTGCCAGCAGTGAATTAGGTGCATTGGGGAACACCATATATTTT.

The chain links TRBV14 to TRBJ1-1; 7 bases agree with TRBD1. This CDR3 contains 17 residues. CDR1 and CDR2 (germline): SGHDN, FVKESK. Losses at the gene ends were 0 bases for V and 4 bases for J; bases not matched to a gene: 11. CDR3 region: CASSQEGQGGEFTEAFF. For the CDR3, the DNA is TGTGCCAGCAGCCAAGAGGGTCAGGGGGGGGAGTTCACTGAAGCTTTCTTT.

This chain connects TRBV21-1 to TRBJ2-3; the table's D call TRBD2 went unverified against the DNA. TRBV21-1 corresponds to a pseudogene. This CDR3 spans 15 amino acids. CDR3: CASSKGTETTDTQYF. The DNA of the CDR3 is TGTGCCAGCAGCAAAGGTACGGAGACCACAGATACGCAGTATTTT.

The V call is TRBV27, the J call TRBJ2-2; D assignment may be TRBD1 or TRBD2 (6 bases each). Germline lookup yields CDR1 MNHEY and CDR2 SMNVEV (reference sequence). V lost 6 bases and J lost 1, with 18 bases in between. The CDR3 is 17 residues long. CDR3 sequence reads: CASRGGGDSGNTGELFF. CDR3 bases: TGTGCCAGCAGGGGGGGCGGTGATAGCGGGAACACCGGGGAGCTGTTTTTT.

The rearrangement uses TRBV29-1 and TRBJ2-1; D is tentatively TRBD1 or TRBD2 (5 bases each). CDR3 length: 13 amino acids. V lost 3 bases, J lost 7 bases, and 13 bases lay in between. Germline V gene sequence: CDR1 SQVTM, CDR2 ANQGSEA. CDR3 DNA sequence: TGCAGCGTTGATCGGGGCGGAAGGAATGAGCAGTTCTTC. Encoded protein: CSVDRGGRNEQFF.

The rearrangement uses TRBV11-2 and TRBJ2-7, with a possible D match to TRBD1 (5 bases). This CDR3 has 15 residues. From germline, CDR1 is SGHAT and CDR2 FQNNGV. V was cut by 1 base and J by 4 bases, with 14 bases left in between. The CDR3 sequence: CASSLAPGQSYEQYF. The DNA for the CDR3 is TGTGCCAGCAGCTTAGCCCCAGGACAATCTTACGAGCAGTACTTC.

The chain recombines TRBV5-1 with TRBJ2-2; no firm D call. With 1 base removed from V and 5 bases from J, the gap between germline ends came to 6 bases. The germline V gene encodes CDR1 SGHRS and CDR2 YFSETQ. The CDR3 sequence is 13 residues long. CDR3 nucleotides: TGCGCCAGCAGCTTGTATGTAACCGGGGAGCTGTTTTTT. This encodes CASSLYVTGELFF.

The chain combines TRBV2 with TRBJ2-1, with D unresolved. Germline values: CDR1 SNHLY, CDR2 FYNNEI. The V and J ends lost 6 bases and 4 bases respectively, with 4 bases between them. The CDR3 loop spans 11 amino acids. The CDR3 DNA sequence: TGTGCCAGCAGCGGATACAATGAGCAGTTCTTC. It codes for CASSGYNEQFF.

The chain links TRBV5-1 to TRBJ2-5, with D possibly being TRBD2 (6 bases). The germline V gene encodes CDR1 SGHRS and CDR2 YFSETQ. Trimming pared 1 base from V and 5 bases from J, leaving 15 bases between. The CDR3 covers 15 residues. In DNA, the CDR3 is TGCGCCAGCAGCTTGTCGGTCGGGGGTCGGGAGACCCAGTACTTC. Its protein is CASSLSVGGRETQYF.

The chain has TRBV7-6 and TRBJ1-5; 8 bases are a match to TRBD1. Per germline, CDR1 SGHVS and CDR2 FNYEAQ. The ends lost 1 base at V and 3 bases at J; junction bases unmatched: 5. This CDR3 is 16 amino acids long. The CDR3 DNA sequence: TGTGCCAGCAGCTTAGATGACAGGGGTATCAATCAGCCCCAGCATTTT. Its translation is CASSLDDRGINQPQHF.